This note documents a single T cell receptor (beta chain) sequence. Its antigen is unknown. Base qualities were left out, and no much larger clone turns up one base away. RNA was extracted using the RNeasy kit, and about 0.5 to 1 ug of the RNA was reverse transcribed with random hexamers. TCR beta CDR3 regions were amplified with the immunoSEQ multiplex PCR assay covering 54 Vbeta and 13 Jbeta segments. Bias from PCR amplification was corrected by using a synthetic template baseline for primer optimization and for computational correction. The original pipeline was this. Reads were annotated to V, D and J genes per IMGT and analyzed with immunoSEQ Analyzer, keeping only productive sequences. Clonality was calculated as one minus the Shannon entropy normalized by log2 of the number of productive unique sequences. For each patient and control, public and private clones were evaluated among the 100 most prevalent clones. Clones were defined as Susac-specific when absent from the healthy and MS cohorts, from about 1,100 published viral clones and from other ImmuneACCESS disease sequences. The raw public reads went through TCRdb reprocessing: fastp at Q25, MiXCR clone calling, in-frame beta chains kept. For every CDR3 protein sequence, its rows merge into one entry that carries the most common genes and DNA. Here the V and J calls rest on TCRdb's processing, not on the authors' analysis. In this sample the table shows 80,000 or so distinct CDR3 sequences, about 93% of which occur a single time. Of the sample, about 0.52% falls within the top ten clones.

The entry originates in a study of CD8 T cells in Susac syndrome (dated by TCRdb to 2018 to 2020). Regarding the study in general: Among the sequenced Susac syndrome patients, six had clinically active disease and about eight were in clinical remission. At blood withdrawal, Susac syndrome patients were either therapy-naive, taking corticosteroids (in some cases with IVIg as well), or taking IVIg alone. Whether CD8+ T cell activation and differentiation in Susac syndrome was antigen driven was tested using repertoire sequencing.

Peripheral blood CD8+ and CD4+ T cells from healthy donors, Susac syndrome patients and multiple sclerosis patients were profiled using high-throughput TCR beta sequencing. Recently defined diagnostic criteria for definite or probable disease were met by the Susac syndrome patients. Bulk CD8+ and CD4+ T cells were purified magnetically by negative isolation, whereas CD8+ TEMRA cells were enriched by FACS. Blood was drawn into EDTA tubes, processed within 24 hours, and PBMCs were isolated by density gradient centrifugation. PBMCs intended for TCR sequencing were frozen in liquid nitrogen and were later thawed in a 37 degrees C water bath. Purity of sorted or isolated CD4+, CD8+ and CD8+ TEMRA cells was at least 90%. The full study reports these points: In patients with Susac syndrome, the CD4+ T cell repertoire showed no detectable clonal expansion. The number of individuals in the TCR sequencing and HLA analysis was recognized as being relatively small.

Including the terminal cysteine and phenylalanine, the CDR3 comprises 12 residues. Only the CDR3 DNA stays, 36 bases, in frame from base 1. V is reduced by 6 bases and J by 7 bases, leaving a spacing of 10 bases between them. CDR1 and CDR2, looked up from the germline V gene, are MDHEN and SYDVKM. The material sequenced was CD4+ T cells from PBMCs. The sequence derives from a human donor with Susac syndrome. Recombination joined TRBV28 with TRBJ2-4, with a tentative D gene TRBD1 over 6 matching bases. The nucleotide sequence is given as TGTGCCAGCAGAGGGGGATCGAACATTCAGTACTTC. The translation is CASRGGSNIQYF. Where the CDR3 stops, the reference TRBV28 and TRBJ2-4 genes take over; the full variable domain is DVKVTQSSRYLVKRTGEKVFLECVQDMDHENMFWYRQDPGLGLRLIYFSYDVKMKEKGDIPEGYSVSREKKERFSLILESASTNQTSMYLCASRGGSNIQYFGAGTRLSVL.